The clone carrying this T cell receptor (beta chain) was picked up a small number of times. Its cognate antigen is unknown. Trimming pared 8 bases from V and 3 bases from J, leaving 10 bases between. The CDR3 covers 12 residues. Looked up from germline, CDR1 is SGHAT and CDR2 is FQDESV (reference sequence). The sample originates from a study of T cells in Graves' hyperthyroidism and ophthalmopathy. The TCR beta CDR3 regions underwent amplification using RNA transcripts as the source. Initially, a first-round RT-PCR of the TCR CDR3 employed the HTBI primer set. TCRdb independently ran MiXCR on the multiplex PCR reads; one entry per CDR3 protein. This table holds under 700,000 distinct CDR3 sequences, 35% to 55% found once. Study results and limitations: Ophthalmopathy, as predicted by the model, came a median 6.5 months after the prediction. In blood, most of the thyroid clonotypes expanded above 0.001 were also present.

Lactation, pregnancy, other autoimmune disease or uncontrolled infection excluded patients. The specimen was peripheral blood or thyroid tissue (not recorded which). The genes are TRBV11-1 and TRBJ1-1; D ambiguous. The sequence was collected from a woman in her late teens or twenties with Graves' hyperthyroidism. The CDR3 DNA reads as TGTGCCAGCTTAGCTCGGGACACTGAAGCTTTCTTT. The encoded protein is CASLARDTEAFF. The full variable domain, completed using reference TRBV11-1 and TRBJ1-1, is EAEVAQSPRYKITEKSQAVAFWCDPISGHATLYWYRQILGQGPELLVQFQDESVVDDSQLPKDRFSAERLKGVDSTLKIQPAELGDSAMYLCASLARDTEAFFGQGTRLTVV.